The subject of this entry is one T cell receptor (beta chain). No antigen is known for it. This sample was taken from a study of blood T cells in healthy people across ages. Notes on the study in general: It was the long-lived donors that had more naive CD4+ cells and higher diversity than aged donors.

This CDR3 comprises 16 residues. V was pared by 4 bases and J by 5 bases, with 21 bases between. The germline V gene encodes CDR1 LGHNT and CDR2 FRNRAP. Caucasian individuals from Russia who were healthy and aged 6 to 90 acted as donors. Then a second PCR, running roughly 6 to 12 cycles, was carried out with a sample-barcoded 5' primer and a J-beta primer mix. TCRdb called the 5' RACE reads again in MiXCR, with one record for every CDR3 protein. Here the sample spans hundreds of thousands of distinct CDR3 sequences, over 20% being singletons. The specimen sequenced was blood. V usage is TRBV12-5 and J usage is TRBJ2-7; no reliable D call. This sequence originates from a man aged 70 or older in good health. CDR3 loop: CASGWLTLGTGDEQYF. The CDR3 DNA is TGTGCTAGTGGTTGGCTCACCCTCGGCACCGGCGACGAGCAGTACTTC. Together with reference TRBV12-5 and TRBJ2-7, the CDR3 gives the full variable domain: DARVTQTPRHKVTEMGQEVTMRCQPILGHNTVFWYRQTMMQGLELLAYFRNRAPLDDSGMPKDRFSAEMPDATLATLKIQPSEPRDSAVYFCASGWLTLGTGDEQYFGPGTRLTVT.